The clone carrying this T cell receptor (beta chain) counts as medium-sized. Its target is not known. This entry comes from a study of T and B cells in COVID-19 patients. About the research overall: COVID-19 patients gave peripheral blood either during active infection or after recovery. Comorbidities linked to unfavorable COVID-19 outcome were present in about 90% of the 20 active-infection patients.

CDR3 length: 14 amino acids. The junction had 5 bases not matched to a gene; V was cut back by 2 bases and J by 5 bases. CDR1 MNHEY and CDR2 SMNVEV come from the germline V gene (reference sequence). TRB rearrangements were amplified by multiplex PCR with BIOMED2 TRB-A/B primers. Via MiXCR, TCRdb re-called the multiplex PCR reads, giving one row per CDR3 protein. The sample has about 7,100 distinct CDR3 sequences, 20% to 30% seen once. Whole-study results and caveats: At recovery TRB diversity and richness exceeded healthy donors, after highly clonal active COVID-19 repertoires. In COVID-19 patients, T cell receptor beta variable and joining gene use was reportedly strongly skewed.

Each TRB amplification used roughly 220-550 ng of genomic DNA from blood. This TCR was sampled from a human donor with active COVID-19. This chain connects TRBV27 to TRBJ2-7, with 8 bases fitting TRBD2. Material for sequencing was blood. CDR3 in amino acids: CASSLKAGGHEQYF. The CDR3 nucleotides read TGTGCCAGCAGTTTAAAGGCGGGGGGACACGAGCAGTACTTC.